These T cell receptor beta chains were read from a single sample in a study of sequential checkpoint blockade in melanoma. Assay: immunoSEQ multiplex PCR; the TCRdb copy retains only in-frame clones and omits some. The profile shows about 2,400 clones, 20% to 25% of them singletons. The sample consisted of tumor tissue (inferred from file names), taken from a patient given nivolumab and ipilimumab in sequence. The receptors come from a human donor with melanoma. The conserved cysteine and the conserved F or W are not part of the CDR3 here.

CDR3aa	v_gene	j_gene
ASSLELAGGRDTQY	TRBV11-3	TRBJ2-3
ASSPEEGRGPLH	TRBV11-3	TRBJ1-6
ASSPGTARYGYT	TRBV6-8	TRBJ1-2
ASSEGLLNTQY	TRBV9	TRBJ2-3
ASSQLQGADQPQH	TRBV14	TRBJ1-5
ASNPRQGGQPQH	TRBV28	TRBJ1-5
ASSVGSNQPQH	TRBV9	TRBJ1-5
ASSLQHTAMNTEAF	TRBV28	TRBJ1-1
ASSYGVTDTQY	TRBV6-8	TRBJ2-3
ASSYAVHYEQY	TRBV6-8	TRBJ2-7
ASRGGGINEQF	TRBV28	TRBJ2-1
ASSKIFPGQDYGYT	TRBV6-8	TRBJ1-2
SVGTGVAGNTIY	TRBV29-1	TRBJ1-3
ASSPRLGETQY	TRBV18	TRBJ2-5
ASSLGTSGRQGYNEQF	TRBV5-1	TRBJ2-1
ASSQDTGSGITGELF	TRBV4-1	TRBJ2-2
ASSLTRGGAGGELF	TRBV11-3	TRBJ2-2
AISRMGDNEQY	TRBV6-8	TRBJ2-7
AWSVWTAMNTEAF	TRBV30	TRBJ1-1
ASRDRGYTEAF	TRBV10-2	TRBJ1-1
ASSLNRGPGTEAF	TRBV19	TRBJ1-1
ASRPDGNYGYT	TRBV6-8	TRBJ1-2
ASSLVEHSYNEQF	TRBV11-3	TRBJ2-1
ASSLYTGENEQF	TRBV11-3	TRBJ2-1
ASSLDSSGETQY	TRBV11-3	TRBJ2-5
ASSPVVSGTRHYEQY	TRBV18	TRBJ2-7
ASSDRGRTDTQY	TRBV6-8	TRBJ2-3
ASSIAPIQGYSNQPQH	TRBV19	TRBJ1-5
ASSTGTAIYGYT	TRBV19	TRBJ1-2
ASSMIRVLSYNEQF	TRBV19	TRBJ2-1
ASSPVAGKTGNTIY	TRBV11-3	TRBJ1-3
ATGPGQGRQPQH	TRBV12-2	TRBJ1-5
ASSLMTATNEKLF	TRBV11-3	TRBJ1-4
ASSPEGRGHSPLH	TRBV5-1	TRBJ1-6
ASSQPGTDEKLF	TRBV11-3	TRBJ1-4
ASSQHGLAGPYNEQF	TRBV4-1	TRBJ2-1
ASSSTPIGGSSYNEQF	TRBV11-3	TRBJ2-1